This TCR beta chain is from a study of glioma-infiltrating T cells. In regard to this clonotype: Its antigen is as yet unknown. A much larger clone lies a single base off, so this may be a read error.

Whole-study results and caveats: CDR3 overlap between tissue and blood was very small. Tissue-blood divergence was below expectation in non-neoplastic patients, above in gliomas.

TCR alpha and beta CDR3 regions were amplified from RNA using iRepertoire nested multiplex PCR. One-step reverse transcription and amplification started from approximately 100-400 ng of tissue mRNA or PBMC total RNA. TCRdb passed the multiplex PCR reads through MiXCR, listing each CDR3 protein once. The sample consists of tens of thousands of distinct CDR3 sequences, about 37% of them appearing once. Sequencing was performed on glioma tissue, nonneoplastic brain tissue, or PBMCs (not recorded which). This receptor was identified in a human donor with low-grade glioma or glioblastoma, undergoing nonglioma brain surgery, or in good health (not recorded which).

CDR3 DNA: TGTGCCAGCAGCTTAGGGACAGCAACTAATGAAAAACTGTCTTTT. Protein product: CASSLGTATNEKLSF. The chain recombines TRBV11-2 with TRBJ1-4; tentative D call: TRBD1 (6 bases). The CDR3 consists of 15 residues. CDR1 and CDR2 from the germline V gene are SGHAT and FQNNGV. The full variable domain, in which reference TRBV11-2 and TRBJ1-4 provide the parts outside the CDR3, is EAGVAQSPRYKIIEKRQSVAFWCNPISGHATLYWYQQILGQGPKLLIQFQNNGVVDDSQLPKDRFSAERLKGVDSTLKIQPAKLEDSAVYLCASSLGTATNEKLSFGSGTQLSVL.